Listed here are 32 T cell receptor beta chains from one sample, sequenced in a study of PD-1 blockade in classical Hodgkin lymphoma. Clones were sequenced by immunoSEQ multiplex PCR, and TCRdb holds only the in-frame ones, with some missing. This repertoire shows 80,000 to 100,000 clones, 90% to 95% found once; its top ten account for about 2%. Described time point: cycle 4 day 1 (C4D1), after five to seven weeks of nivolumab. Every patient had relapsed following autologous stem cell transplantation, and cohorts differed in brentuximab vedotin exposure. The source material was peripheral blood mononuclear cells (PBMCs), sampled before the fourth cycle of nivolumab. All receptors come from a human donor with classical Hodgkin lymphoma.

The V and J genes are TRBV27 and TRBJ2-7; 7 bases are shared with TRBD1. V trimming: 4 bases; J trimming: 2 bases; junction bases outside the gene matches: 5. The V gene's germline CDR1 is MNHEY and CDR2 SMNVEV (reference sequence). The CDR3 spans 14 residues. CDR3 loop: CASSSPGQPYEQYF. CDR3 nucleotides: TGTGCCAGCAGTTCACCGGGACAGCCCTACGAGCAGTACTTC.

The chain combines TRBV19 with TRBJ2-1; tentatively, D is TRBD2 (6 bases). Trimming removed 5 bases at V and 2 bases at J, with 13 bases between. The CDR3 spans 15 residues. Germline V gene sequence: CDR1 LNHDA, CDR2 SQIVND (reference sequence). The CDR3 bases are TGTGCCAGTAGTGCCGGGCGGGGAACCTACAATGAGCAGTTCTTC. Protein: CASSAGRGTYNEQFF.

The rearrangement links TRBV10-3 to TRBJ2-3; 9 bases fit TRBD1. CDR1 is ENHRY, CDR2 SYGVKD, per germline. The ends lost 8 bases at V and 2 bases at J; junction bases unmatched: 5. This CDR3 region has 14 residues. In nucleotides, the CDR3 is TGTGCCATCGGGGGGACAGGGTCCACAGATACGCAGTATTTT. It specifies CAIGGTGSTDTQYF.

The rearrangement uses TRBV10-1 and TRBJ2-7, with no clear D. Germline V gives CDR1 WNHNN, CDR2 SYGVQD (reference sequence). This CDR3 has 12 residues. V was pared by 9 bases and J by 7 bases, with 16 bases between. CDR3 DNA sequence: TGCGCCAGTTCTCCGAATGTAGGGGAGCAGTACTTC. Protein: CASSPNVGEQYF.

This chain links TRBV29-1 with TRBJ2-7; 9 bases match TRBD2. Looked up from germline, CDR1 is SQVTM and CDR2 is ANQGSEA. V shed 4 bases and J 6 bases; nucleotides not matched to a gene: 16. CDR3 length equals 16 residues. As DNA, the CDR3 is TGCAGCGTTGGTTTTGGTAATAGCGGGAGCCTGGGCGAGCAGTACTTC. Translated, it gives CSVGFGNSGSLGEQYF.

The chain employs TRBV6-5 and TRBJ1-1, with D possibly TRBD1 on 5 matching bases. Trimming took off 2 bases at V and 5 bases at J, with 12 bases between the two ends. The germline V gene has CDR1 MNHEY and CDR2 SVGAGI. The length of the CDR3 is 14 residues. CDR3 in DNA: TGTGCCAGCAGTTACGAGGGGTGGAAGACTGAAGCTTTCTTT. This encodes CASSYEGWKTEAFF.

The chain joins TRBV7-8 to TRBJ1-5; D is undetermined. The CDR3 is 15 amino acids. The germline gives CDR1 SGHVS, CDR2 FQNEAQ. The V end lost 1 base, the J end lost 4 bases, and 11 bases lay between the germline ends. CDR3 amino acids: CASSLVRVGNQPQHF. The CDR3 nucleotides read TGTGCCAGCAGCTTAGTAAGGGTGGGAAATCAGCCCCAGCATTTT.

The V gene is TRBV28, the J gene TRBJ2-7; TRBD1 matches at 7 bases. Per germline, CDR1 MDHEN and CDR2 SYDVKM. This CDR3 is 14 amino acids long. V was pared by 6 bases and J by 5 bases, with 10 bases of the junction left unmatched. The CDR3 nucleotides are TGTGCCAGCAGCCTCGGCCAGGGGGTCCACGAGCAGTACTTC. It encodes CASSLGQGVHEQYF.

V is TRBV5-1 and J is TRBJ2-7; TRBD2 matches 7 bases. Trimming cost V 3 bases and J 6 bases; bases outside gene matches: 12. The CDR3 runs 15 residues. Germline CDR1 SGHRS, CDR2 YFSETQ. CDR3 in amino acids: CASSSLAGEGFEQYF. CDR3 in DNA: TGCGCCAGCAGCTCCTTGGCGGGAGAAGGGTTCGAGCAGTACTTC. Full variable domain (missing parts from reference TRBV5-1 and TRBJ2-7): KAGVTQTPRYLIKTRGQQVTLSCSPISGHRSVSWYQQTPGQGLQFLFEYFSETQRNKGNFPGRFSGRQFSNSRSEMNVSTLELGDSALYLCASSSLAGEGFEQYFGPGTRLTVT.

This sequence joins TRBV27 and TRBJ2-1; 7 positions match TRBD1. Unmatched junction bases numbered 23, after V lost 8 bases and J lost 1 base. This CDR3 is 20 amino acids long. Germline V CDR1 and CDR2: MNHEY, SMNVEV (reference sequence). CDR3 sequence (DNA): TGTGCCAGCGTCACCCGACCGGGACAGCCAGTTGTGGGTTCCTACAATGAGCAGTTCTTC. Translating gives CASVTRPGQPVVGSYNEQFF.

This chain uses TRBV7-6 with TRBJ1-1; possibly TRBD1 for D (6 bases). Germline V gene lookup returns CDR1 SGHVS and CDR2 FNYEAQ. Between the trimmed V and J ends, which lost 5 bases and 1 base, there was a span of 11 bases. CDR3 size: 14 residues. The DNA of the CDR3 is TGTGCCAGCAGCCTCAGGGGCCCGAACACTGAAGCTTTCTTT. It specifies CASSLRGPNTEAFF.

This clone was counted once. The chain uses TRBV5-1 and TRBJ2-7; D is unresolved. Trimming removed 4 bases from V and 2 bases from J, with 4 bases in between. CDR1 is SGHRS and CDR2 is YFSETQ in the germline V gene. The CDR3 loop spans 11 amino acids. The CDR3 coding sequence is TGCGCCAGCAGCCCCACCTACGAGCAGTACTTC. This codes for CASSPTYEQYF.

V and J are TRBV9 and TRBJ2-5; D may be TRBD2 (6 bases). The CDR3 is 16 residues long. Looked up from germline, CDR1 is SGDLS and CDR2 is YYNGEE. The germline V and J ends were trimmed by 4 bases and 4 bases, with 20 bases remaining between them. Written as DNA, the CDR3 is TGTGCCAGCAGCCCTCAATTTCGGGAGAGGGTAGAGACCCAGTACTTC. This codes for CASSPQFRERVETQYF.

This rearrangement joins TRBV10-3 to TRBJ1-2; 7 bases are shared with TRBD1. CDR1 is ENHRY and CDR2 is SYGVKD in the germline V gene. This CDR3 is 16 amino acids long. V gave up 4 bases and J gave up 5 bases; unmatched junction bases: 13. DNA for the CDR3: TGTGCCATCAGTGTTGAAAGGACAGGTCCAGTATATGGCTACACCTTC. This sequence encodes CAISVERTGPVYGYTF.

This sequence joins TRBV5-5 and TRBJ1-1; no clear D gene. V dropped 0 bases and J dropped 4 bases, with 10 bases sitting between them. Germline V lookup: CDR1 SGHKS, CDR2 YYEKEE (reference sequence). The CDR3 spans 14 residues. CDR3 sequence: CASSLVGRSTEAFF. The CDR3 bases are TGTGCCAGCAGCTTGGTAGGGCGGAGCACTGAAGCTTTCTTT.

The chain couples TRBV5-1 to TRBJ2-2; TRBD2 matches at 16 bases. The CDR3 runs to 19 residues. Germline lookup yields CDR1 SGHRS and CDR2 YFSETQ. V dropped 4 bases and J dropped 7; count of bases not matched to a gene: 13. The CDR3 DNA sequence: TGCGCCAGCAGCCTTGCGTCGGGACTAGCGGGAGGGCCGGTCGGGGAGCTGTTTTTT. This gives the protein CASSLASGLAGGPVGELFF.

The V gene is TRBV2, the J gene TRBJ2-7, with TRBD2 identical over 8 bases. Germline values: CDR1 SNHLY, CDR2 FYNNEI. The trim removed 10 bases at V and 6 bases at J, leaving 5 bases unmatched. This CDR3 contains 11 residues. The DNA of the CDR3 is TGTGCCACAGGACTAGCATCCGAGCAGTACTTC. Translation gives CATGLASEQYF.

This chain connects TRBV6-6 to TRBJ1-1; D gene ambiguous. Per germline, CDR1 MNHNY and CDR2 SVGAGI (reference sequence). The CDR3 spans 12 residues. V lost 6 bases and J 1 base, leaving 6 bases between the germline ends. The CDR3 DNA reads as TGTGCCAGCAGCGCCCGGAACACTGAAGCTTTCTTT. Translation: CASSARNTEAFF.

This chain's CDR3 is CASRKQGRDTGELFF. Here the CDR3 DNA reads TGTGCCAGCAGGAAACAGGGGCGTGACACCGGGGAGCTGTTTTTT. The gene calls are TRBV7-9 and TRBJ2-2, with 7 bases lining up with TRBD1. With 6 bases clipped from V and 3 bases from J, the junction kept 7 bases outside the gene matches. In germline, CDR1 is SEHNR, CDR2 FQNEAQ (reference sequence). The CDR3 sequence is 15 residues long.

The DNA of the CDR3 is TGTGCCAGCAGTGTGGGCGGGAGTACGCAGTATTTT. Translating it yields CASSVGGSTQYF. The chain joins TRBV6-1 to TRBJ2-3, with TRBD2 identical over 7 bases. The CDR3 is 12 amino acids. From germline, CDR1 is MNHNS and CDR2 SASEGT. V lost 4 bases to trimming and J lost 8 bases; unmatched junction nucleotides: 3.

The chain joins TRBV7-3 to TRBJ2-2; D is possibly TRBD1 or TRBD2 (5 bases each). V lost 1 base, J lost 8 bases, and 29 bases lay in between. The length of the CDR3 is 20 residues. The germline V gene has CDR1 SGHTA and CDR2 FQGTGA. This CDR3 reads CASSLKVPSAGSPKMGELFF. The CDR3, as DNA: TGTGCCAGCAGCTTAAAAGTCCCCTCGGCAGGGAGCCCCAAAATGGGGGAGCTGTTTTTT. The full variable domain, in which reference TRBV7-3 and TRBJ2-2 provide the parts outside the CDR3, is GAGVSQTPSNKVTEKGKYVELRCDPISGHTALYWYRQSLGQGPEFLIYFQGTGAADDSGLPNDRFFAVRPEGSVSTLKIQRTERGDSAVYLCASSLKVPSAGSPKMGELFFGEGSRLTVL.

This chain joins TRBV9 and TRBJ2-7; 8 bases are a match to TRBD2. The junction had 5 bases not matched to a gene; V was cut back by 3 bases and J by 0 bases. Germline V CDR1 and CDR2: SGDLS, YYNGEE. The CDR3 has 15 residues. The CDR3 here is CASSGPGLVSYEQYF. Written as DNA, the CDR3 is TGTGCCAGCAGCGGGCCGGGACTAGTCTCCTACGAGCAGTACTTC.

V and J are TRBV7-7 and TRBJ2-5; TRBD2 matches 12 bases. J was trimmed by 5 bases and V by 5 bases; bases with no gene match: 6. Germline assignment: CDR1 SSHAT and CDR2 FNYEAQ (reference sequence). CDR3 length: 15 amino acids. This CDR3 reads CASSRRLAGGETQYF. CDR3 nucleotide sequence: TGTGCCAGCAGCCGGCGTCTAGCGGGAGGGGAGACCCAGTACTTC.

This sequence joins TRBV6-1 and TRBJ2-1; 9 nucleotides agree with TRBD1. Trimming at V came to 3 bases and at J to 9 bases, leaving 9 bases not matched to a gene. The CDR3 consists of 15 residues. The V gene's germline CDR1 is MNHNS and CDR2 SASEGT. The CDR3 loop is CASSEGQGDLVEQFF. Written as DNA, the CDR3 is TGTGCCAGCAGTGAGGGACAGGGCGATTTGGTTGAGCAGTTCTTC.

This clone was seen once. The chain couples TRBV7-9 to TRBJ1-2, with 9 bases identical to TRBD1. The J segment lost 4 bases and the V segment lost 4 bases, leaving 1 base of the junction unmatched. The CDR3 is 13 amino acids. Looked up from germline, CDR1 is SEHNR and CDR2 is FQNEAQ (reference sequence). The CDR3 DNA reads TGTGCCAGCAGCTCGGACAGGGGCTATGGCTACACCTTC. Its translation is CASSSDRGYGYTF.

The J gene is TRBJ2-3, the V gene TRBV28, with D perhaps matching TRBD2 (6 bases). Germline lookup yields CDR1 MDHEN and CDR2 SYDVKM. V lost 4 bases and J 2 bases, leaving 16 bases between the germline ends. CDR3 length equals 16 residues. The CDR3 bases are TGTGCCAGCAGTTCGGGGGTTCGGGGCCTCACAGATACGCAGTATTTT. Translation: CASSSGVRGLTDTQYF.

The V call is TRBV27, the J call TRBJ1-6, with D uncertain. Trimming cost V 4 bases and J 14 bases, with 27 bases left between them. The CDR3 totals 17 residues. Germline assignment: CDR1 MNHEY and CDR2 SMNVEV (reference sequence). This chain's CDR3 is CASSSPYSLGSPNTLHF. The CDR3 DNA reads TGTGCCAGCAGTTCTCCTTATTCACTAGGGTCGCCCAACACCCTCCACTTT.

This clone was observed a handful of times. CDR3 sequence: CSARGDGGYTF. In nucleotides, the CDR3 is TGCAGTGCTAGAGGGGACGGTGGCTACACCTTC. The chain links TRBV20-1 to TRBJ1-2, with D maybe TRBD1 (5 bases). The CDR3 spans 11 residues. Per germline, CDR1 DFQATT and CDR2 SNEGSKA (reference sequence). V lost 1 base and J lost 7, with 7 bases in between.

V usage is TRBV7-9 and J usage is TRBJ1-2; D is perhaps TRBD1 (6 bases). There are 15 residues in the CDR3. CDR1 is SEHNR and CDR2 is FQNEAQ in the germline V gene (reference sequence). V dropped 4 bases and J dropped 2 bases, with 14 bases sitting between them. This CDR3 reads CASSSVGGRNYGYTF. The CDR3 coding sequence is TGTGCCAGCAGCTCCGTAGGGGGAAGAAACTATGGCTACACCTTC.

The rearrangement uses TRBV27 and TRBJ2-6; no reliable D call. Between the trimmed V and J ends, which lost 8 bases and 0 bases, there was a span of 8 bases. The CDR3 sequence is 14 residues long. Germline CDR1 MNHEY, CDR2 SMNVEV (reference sequence). CDR3 DNA sequence: TGTGCCAGCTCTATTATCTCTGGGGCCAACGTCCTGACTTTC. Translated: CASSIISGANVLTF.

CDR3 sequence reads: CAISDQGSSSPYEQYF. DNA for the CDR3: TGTGCCATCAGTGACCAGGGGTCCTCCTCTCCCTACGAGCAGTACTTC. The rearrangement joins TRBV10-3 to TRBJ2-7, with a weak D call TRBD1 (6 bases). This CDR3 region has 16 residues. The V gene lost 3 bases and the J gene lost 2 bases, with 17 bases spanning the gap. Germline lookup yields CDR1 ENHRY and CDR2 SYGVKD.

This chain uses TRBV6-5 with TRBJ2-1; 9 positions agree with TRBD1. The CDR3 sequence is 14 residues long. Germline V gene lookup returns CDR1 MNHEY and CDR2 SVGAGI. With 6 bases clipped from V and 6 bases from J, the junction kept 6 bases outside the gene matches. CDR3 DNA sequence: TGTGCCAGCAGCCGACCGACAGGGGGCAATGAGCAGTTCTTC. It specifies CASSRPTGGNEQFF.